This T cell receptor (beta chain) was sequenced during a study of T-cell memory formation after mild COVID-19. The sample holds a few counts of this clonotype. Germline CDR1 reads SGHRS; CDR2 reads YFSETQ. The ends were cut back, 4 bases at V and 3 bases at J, with 13 bases in the middle. The CDR3 is made up of 14 amino acids. 5'RACE primed at constant segments yielded TCR alpha and TCR beta cDNA libraries bearing sample barcodes and UMIs. MiXCR, run by TCRdb on the 5' RACE reads, gives a single entry per CDR3 protein. The sample records about 130,000 distinct CDR3 sequences, about 17% being singletons.

This TCR came from an adult woman who had mild COVID-19 (a few samples of this study predate the infection). Cell type and time point are not known. Sequenced input: PBMCs or a T cell subset sorted from them (not recorded which). The chain is built from TRBV5-1 and TRBJ1-2; D might be TRBD1 (5 bases). CDR3 region: CASSQGDGDYGYTF. The CDR3 nucleotides are TGCGCCAGCAGCCAGGGAGACGGGGACTATGGCTACACCTTC.